The subject of this entry is one TCR beta chain. Its antigen is still unknown. The data originate from a study of regulatory T cells in long-lasting Graves disease. As to time point: newly diagnosed GD, antithyroid drugs for less than 3 months. The TCR library was made from RNA that had been extracted from PBMCs in TRIzol. The CDR3 runs 15 residues. Trimming cost V 4 bases and J 6 bases; bases outside gene matches: 8. Germline CDR1 MGHRA, CDR2 YSYEKL. Study conclusions and caveats: Persistent disease samples used TRBV28, TRBJ1-2 and TRBJ2-5 preferentially.

Sequencing libraries for TCR beta were prepared with iRepertoire HTBI primers and Arm-PCR of CDR3 regions. TCRdb ran MiXCR on the multiplex PCR reads and lists one entry per CDR3 protein. The sample lists under 300,000 distinct CDR3 sequences, around 18% occurring once. This TCR derives from a female donor with Graves disease. The specimen was peripheral blood mononuclear cells (PBMCs), collected at new diagnosis, from a patient treated with antithyroid drugs. The chain carries TRBV4-1 and TRBJ1-5; the match to TRBD1 covers 8 bases. CDR3 in amino acids: CASSPLDRVTQPQHF. Written as DNA, the CDR3 is TGCGCCAGCAGCCCGCTGGACAGGGTCACTCAGCCCCAGCATTTT.